These T cell receptor beta chains were read from a single sample in a study of cytomegalovirus exposure and HLA in healthy donors. Data came from immunoSEQ multiplex PCR; TCRdb stores just in-frame clones and leaves some out. This sample has 100,000 to 150,000 clones, with 75% to 85% found just once. The sequencing input was PBMCs. The receptors here all came from a man over 45 in good health and CMV-seronegative. Each CDR3 is given with its conserved first and last residue. A D gene is named only where the DNA matches it firmly. The size of a clone is reported for some rows only, either as once, few or many, or as a class for expanded clones.

j_call,v_call,clone_size,d_call,cdr3_aa,cdr3_nt
TRBJ1-5,TRBV6-6,-,-,CASSTTDHQPQHF,TGTGCCAGCAGTACGACAGATCACCAGCCCCAGCATTTT
TRBJ2-5,TRBV4-2,-,-,CASSQQGAPMETQYF,TGTGCCAGCAGCCAACAAGGAGCCCCCATGGAGACCCAGTACTTC
TRBJ2-5,TRBV19,-,TRBD2,CASSITSGGAKGETQYF,TGTGCCAGTAGTATAACGAGCGGGGGGGCCAAGGGGGAGACCCAGTACTTC
TRBJ1-2,TRBV2,-,-,CASSAETARSYGYTF,TGTGCCAGCAGCGCGGAGACAGCACGGAGCTATGGCTACACCTTC
TRBJ1-2,TRBV27,once,-,CASSGRDNPRGYTF,TGTGCCAGCAGTGGCCGGGACAACCCTCGCGGCTACACCTTC
TRBJ2-1,TRBV6-1,-,TRBD2,CASTPTSGGRNEQFF,TGTGCCAGCACCCCGACTAGCGGGGGGCGGAATGAGCAGTTCTTC
TRBJ1-4,TRBV7-6,-,-,CASSLGLNEKLFF,TGTGCCAGCAGCTTAGGACTGAATGAAAAACTGTTTTTT
TRBJ2-7,TRBV4-2,-,-,CASSQQMLLNYEQYF,TGTGCCAGCAGCCAACAGATGTTGCTGAACTACGAGCAGTACTTC
TRBJ2-3,TRBV29-1,-,TRBD1,CSATQGTSTDTQYF,TGCAGCGCCACACAGGGGACGAGCACAGATACGCAGTATTTT
TRBJ1-6,TRBV30,-,-,CAWKDQRGSPLHF,TGTGCCTGGAAAGACCAAAGGGGTTCACCCCTCCACTTT
TRBJ1-1,TRBV7-6,-,-,CASSLDTGTEAFF,TGTGCCAGCAGCTTAGATACAGGCACTGAAGCTTTCTTT
TRBJ1-5,TRBV30,-,TRBD1,CAWRLTGTGNQPQHF,TGTGCCTGGAGACTCACCGGGACAGGCAATCAGCCCCAGCATTTT
TRBJ1-2,TRBV15,-,-,CATSRDEEDGYTF,TGTGCCACCAGCAGAGATGAGGAGGATGGCTACACCTTC
TRBJ1-2,TRBV23-1,-,-,CASSRAGLTTSYGYTF,TGCGCCAGCAGTCGGGCAGGGCTCACAACCAGCTATGGCTACACCTTC
TRBJ1-2,TRBV6-1,-,-,CASSESRASYVYTF,TGTGCCAGCAGTGAATCCAGGGCCTCCTATGTCTACACCTTC
TRBJ2-7,TRBV4-3,-,TRBD2,CASSQLPGLDPYEQYF,TGCGCCAGCAGCCAACTCCCGGGACTAGACCCATACGAGCAGTACTTC
TRBJ1-1,TRBV4-1,-,TRBD1,CASSQDPGQGTEAFF,TGCGCCAGCAGCCAAGACCCGGGACAGGGGACTGAAGCTTTCTTT
TRBJ1-1,TRBV19,-,TRBD1,CASSIRRGLEAFF,TGTGCCAGTAGTATCCGCAGGGGGCTTGAAGCTTTCTTT
TRBJ2-1,TRBV7-2,-,TRBD2,CASSPRGGTSSYNEQFF,TGTGCCAGCAGCCCTCGGGGGGGAACAAGCTCCTACAATGAGCAGTTCTTC
TRBJ1-3,TRBV5-4,once,-,CASSFDRNSGNTIYF,TGTGCCAGCAGCTTCGACAGGAACTCTGGAAACACCATATATTTT
TRBJ1-4,TRBV30,-,-,CAWSVQGKLFF,TGTGCCTGGAGTGTACAGGGCAAACTGTTTTTT
TRBJ2-3,TRBV27,-,-,CASRGLGDTQYF,TGTGCCAGCAGAGGTCTCGGGGATACGCAGTATTTT
TRBJ2-5,TRBV5-8,-,-,CASSLALILDSAETQYF,TGTGCCAGCAGCTTGGCCCTAATCCTAGACAGCGCGGAGACCCAGTACTTC
TRBJ2-5,TRBV9,-,TRBD1,CASSTQGVGETQYF,TGTGCCAGCAGCACTCAGGGGGTCGGCGAGACCCAGTACTTC
TRBJ2-2,TRBV7-3,-,TRBD1,CASSFEDRGNGELFF,TGTGCCAGCAGCTTCGAGGACAGGGGGAACGGGGAGCTGTTTTTT
TRBJ2-2,TRBV7-2,-,-,CASSSQGKRTGELFF,TGTGCCAGCAGCTCACAGGGTAAACGCACCGGGGAGCTGTTTTTT
TRBJ2-1,TRBV5-1,-,TRBD2,CASSLERGGVLDEQFF,TGCGCCAGCAGCTTAGAGCGGGGGGGTGTTTTGGATGAGCAGTTCTTC
TRBJ1-1,TRBV6-5,once,-,CASSYRGQAEAFF,TGTGCCAGCAGTTACCGGGGTCAAGCTGAAGCTTTCTTT
TRBJ2-7,TRBV27,few,TRBD2,CASSFRASGNYEQYF,TGTGCCAGCAGTTTCCGGGCTAGCGGAAACTACGAGCAGTACTTC
TRBJ1-3,TRBV5-5,-,-,CASSQAGTSSGNTIYF,TGTGCCAGCAGCCAAGCCGGGACAAGCTCTGGAAACACCATATATTTT
TRBJ2-7,TRBV19,-,-,CASSIATRGLTVYEQYF,TGTGCCAGTAGTATAGCGACGAGAGGGCTTACAGTCTACGAGCAGTACTTC
TRBJ1-4,TRBV4-3,-,TRBD1,CASSQTGLGEKLFF,TGCGCCAGCAGCCAGACAGGGTTGGGTGAAAAACTGTTTTTT
TRBJ1-5,TRBV27,-,TRBD1,CASRTGTHSNQPQHF,TGTGCCAGCAGGACAGGGACCCATAGCAATCAGCCCCAGCATTTT
TRBJ2-1,TRBV7-9,-,TRBD2,CASSSGTSPYNEQFF,TGTGCCAGCAGCTCCGGGACTAGCCCCTACAATGAGCAGTTCTTC
TRBJ1-1,TRBV19,-,-,CASSRTLPPEAFF,TGTGCCAGTAGCAGGACATTGCCTCCTGAAGCTTTCTTT
TRBJ1-3,TRBV5-4,-,-,CASSSYQEPGNTIYF,TGTGCCAGCAGCTCCTACCAGGAACCTGGAAACACCATATATTTT
TRBJ2-7,TRBV27,-,-,CASSQGGGYEQYF,TGTGCCAGCAGTCAGGGGGGTGGCTACGAGCAGTACTTC
TRBJ2-5,TRBV29-1,once,TRBD2,CSGLAGAGGETQYF,TGCAGCGGTTTAGCGGGGGCCGGGGGAGAGACCCAGTACTTC
TRBJ2-1,TRBV5-1,-,TRBD2,CASSGLAGDSYNEQFF,TGCGCCAGCAGCGGACTAGCGGGGGACTCCTACAATGAGCAGTTCTTC
TRBJ2-7,TRBV2,-,-,CASSEGSAGANSYEQYF,TGTGCCAGCAGTGAAGGGAGTGCGGGGGCGAACTCCTACGAGCAGTACTTC
TRBJ2-1,TRBV2,-,-,CASMRGNEQFF,TGTGCCAGCATGCGGGGCAATGAGCAGTTCTTC
TRBJ1-2,TRBV30,-,TRBD1,CAWTTWTGPGTF,TGTGCCTGGACTACCTGGACAGGGCCAGGCACCTTC
TRBJ1-1,TRBV30,once,-,CAWSVGDFIHTEAFF,TGTGCCTGGAGTGTAGGGGACTTTATCCACACTGAAGCTTTCTTT
TRBJ2-2,TRBV27,-,TRBD2,CASNRLAGGQNTGELFF,TGTGCCAGCAATAGACTAGCGGGGGGCCAGAACACCGGGGAGCTGTTTTTT
TRBJ2-3,TRBV7-9,-,-,CASSFSAGTDTQYF,TGTGCCAGCAGCTTCAGTGCAGGCACAGATACGCAGTATTTT
TRBJ1-3,TRBV30,-,TRBD1,CAFQPDRAAGNTIYF,TGTGCCTTTCAACCGGACAGGGCGGCCGGAAACACCATATATTTT
TRBJ1-5,TRBV12-5,-,TRBD1,CASVMDRLNQPQHF,TGTGCTAGTGTCATGGACAGGTTGAATCAGCCCCAGCATTTT
TRBJ1-5,TRBV19,-,TRBD1,CASTPWDRGIGNQPQHF,TGTGCCAGTACACCGTGGGACAGGGGAATAGGCAATCAGCCCCAGCATTTT
TRBJ1-2,TRBV5-6,-,TRBD1,CASSPEQGRIYGYTF,TGTGCCAGCAGCCCAGAACAGGGGCGAATATATGGCTACACCTTC